The subject of this entry is one T cell receptor beta chain. These data originate in a study of blood T cell repertoires in COVID-19. The wider study: The study drew acute and convalescent COVID-19 samples from the United States, Italy and Spain. Sample material is recorded as cDNA or gDNA derived from T cells, B-cell-depleted T cells, or PBMCs.

Participants had their cohort set by participant-reported clinical history. Trimming cost V 5 bases and J 0 bases, with 14 bases left between them. There are 16 residues in the CDR3. The V gene's germline CDR1 is SGHVS and CDR2 FQNEAQ. Repertoires were generated with immunoSEQ multiplex PCR, while TCRdb's copy carries only in-frame clones and drops some. Of approximately 210,000 clones listed, 81% are singletons. This TCR came from a woman aged 45 to 65 with acute COVID-19. The chain employs TRBV7-8 and TRBJ1-5; tentatively, D is TRBD1 (5 bases). Sequencing was done on a sample of PBMCs or T cells enriched from blood (not recorded which). The CDR3 DNA follows: TGTGCCAGCAGCCAGCAGGGTGGTTATAGCAATCAGCCCCAGCATTTT. Its translation: CASSQQGGYSNQPQHF.